The 11 T cell receptor beta chains below come from one sample, sequenced in a study of T cells of healthy individuals. From the 5' RACE reads, TCRdb called clonotypes with MiXCR, one entry per CDR3 protein. The sample has approximately 58,000 distinct CDR3 sequences, around 15% seen once. Receptor source: a human donor in good health.

The CDR3 loop reads CASLQGDREAFF. CDR3 coding DNA: TGTGCCAGCCTACAAGGGGACCGTGAAGCTTTCTTT. The genes are TRBV6-6 and TRBJ1-1, with a tentative D call TRBD1 (5 bases). Germline CDR1 and CDR2: MNHNY and SVGAGI (reference sequence). The CDR3 runs 12 residues. V was cut by 8 bases and J by 7 bases, with 14 bases left in between.

This clonotype showed up many times. The V call is TRBV29-1, the J call TRBJ2-1, with TRBD2 matching over 10 bases. V dropped 2 bases and J dropped 4; count of bases not matched to a gene: 14. The germline V gene has CDR1 SQVTM and CDR2 ANQGSEA. The CDR3 loop spans 18 amino acids. CDR3 in amino acids: CSVERQGERTSGYNEQFF. Here the CDR3 DNA reads TGCAGCGTTGAACGACAGGGTGAGAGGACTAGCGGATACAATGAGCAGTTCTTC.

The chain couples TRBV15 to TRBJ2-7; D is ambiguous. V gave up 1 base and J gave up 5 bases, with 9 bases separating them. The CDR3 sequence is 13 residues long. Germline CDR1 and CDR2: LNHNV and YYDKDF (reference sequence). In DNA, the CDR3 is TGTGCCACCAGCAGAGGGTACTTGGACGAGCAGTACTTC. Its protein product is CATSRGYLDEQYF.

J is TRBJ1-6 and V is TRBV27; D call uncertain. This CDR3 comprises 16 residues. Trimming cost V 7 bases and J 0 bases, with 13 bases left between them. Germline loops: CDR1 MNHEY, CDR2 SMNVEV (reference sequence). The CDR3 loop is CASKKSASSYNSPLHF. In DNA, the CDR3 is TGTGCCAGCAAGAAGTCGGCCAGCTCCTATAATTCACCCCTCCACTTT.

In this sample, this clonotype turned up many times. The chain couples TRBV3-1 to TRBJ1-1; 10 bases match TRBD1. Germline V lookup: CDR1 LGHDT, CDR2 YNNKEL (reference sequence). There are 16 residues in the CDR3. The V segment lost 4 bases and the J segment 0 bases; nucleotides outside the gene matches: 5. The CDR3 region has the DNA TGTGCCAGCAGCCCGACAGGGGGCCGGGTGAACACTGAAGCTTTCTTT. Protein: CASSPTGGRVNTEAFF.

This clonotype was seen just once. V is TRBV6-2 or TRBV6-3 and J is TRBJ2-4; a weak D match, TRBD1 (6 bases). CDR1 and CDR2 from the germline V gene are MNHEY and SVGEGT. V was shortened by 7 bases and J by 0 bases, with 10 bases between the two germline ends. CDR3 size: 14 residues. The CDR3 DNA reads as TGTGCCAGCAACCCGGACAGAGCCAAAAACATTCAGTACTTC. Translated, it gives CASNPDRAKNIQYF.

This clonotype was observed at least ten times. V is TRBV20-1 and J is TRBJ1-2, with D perhaps matching TRBD1 (6 bases). The V end lost 6 bases, the J end lost 7 bases, and 15 bases lay between the germline ends. This CDR3 has 12 amino acids. Germline CDR1 and CDR2: DFQATT and SNEGSKA (reference sequence). CDR3 sequence reads: CSATPGEGGYTF. The CDR3, as DNA: TGCAGTGCCACCCCAGGGGAGGGTGGCTACACCTTC.

The gene calls are TRBV4-1 and TRBJ1-2; 7 nucleotides agree with TRBD1. Germline trimming cut 0 bases from V and 3 bases from J; bases unmatched to any gene: 25. Looked up from germline, CDR1 is MGHRA and CDR2 is YSYEKL. CDR3 length: 22 amino acids. CDR3 sequence (DNA): TGCGCCAGCAGCCAAGAGAAAGGGAAAAGCTTGGACAGGACCCCGACCTACTATGGCTACACCTTC. As protein: CASSQEKGKSLDRTPTYYGYTF.

At least ten counts were recorded for this clonotype. The chain uses TRBV30 and TRBJ1-5; 8 bases agree with TRBD1. J was trimmed by 7 bases and V by 3 bases; bases with no gene match: 11. The CDR3 totals 15 residues. Germline loops: CDR1 GTSNPN, CDR2 SVGIG (reference sequence). Written as DNA, the CDR3 is TGTGCCTGGAGCGACGGGACAGGCATGAGACAGCCCCAGCATTTT. It yields the protein CAWSDGTGMRQPQHF.

The V call is TRBV30, the J call TRBJ1-1; D is ambiguous. The germline CDR1 and CDR2 sequences are GTSNPN and SVGIG (reference sequence). V dropped 7 bases and J dropped 0 bases, with 12 bases sitting between them. The CDR3 contains 13 residues. The CDR3, as DNA: TGTGCCTTTCTCCGCGAGTTGAACACTGAAGCTTTCTTT. Its protein is CAFLRELNTEAFF.

There are many counts of this clonotype. The genes are TRBV4-3 and TRBJ2-7; 12 nucleotides agree with TRBD2. Germline V gene data show CDR1 as LGHNA and CDR2 as YSLEER. The CDR3 contains 17 residues. After removal of 2 bases from V and 2 bases from J, the junction contained 7 bases not matched to a gene. CDR3 residues: CASSQTGGLAGTYEQYF. The CDR3 DNA reads as TGCGCCAGCAGCCAAACCGGTGGACTAGCGGGGACCTACGAGCAGTACTTC.